The 32 T cell receptor beta chains presented below share a single source sample, sequenced in a study of CD8+ T cells in alopecia areata. As the sequencing template, cDNA was produced by extracting RNA and reverse transcribing it. Repertoires were generated with immunoSEQ multiplex PCR, while TCRdb's copy carries only in-frame clones and drops some. The data contain about 150,000 clones, 62% of them singletons. The sequenced sample was CD8+ T cells sorted from blood. The source of these receptors is a human donor in good health.

The rearrangement links TRBV27 to TRBJ2-7; D may be TRBD1 or TRBD2 (5 bases each). The germline V gene has CDR1 MNHEY and CDR2 SMNVEV (reference sequence). The CDR3 is 11 residues long. Trimming shortened V by 7 bases and J by 2 bases, and 6 bases separated the two germline ends. CDR3 nucleotides: TGTGCCAGCATGGGGGCCTACGAGCAGTACTTC. This codes for CASMGAYEQYF.

The chain has TRBV6-6 and TRBJ1-2; 7 bases are shared with TRBD1. The CDR3 runs 12 residues. The V gene end was trimmed by 5 bases and the J gene end by 6 bases; junction bases not matched to a gene: 3. CDR1 is MNHNY, CDR2 SVGAGI, per germline (reference sequence). CDR3 loop: CASSPGGDGYTF. The DNA of the CDR3 is TGTGCCAGCAGTCCAGGGGGGGATGGCTACACCTTC.

The rearrangement uses TRBV15 and TRBJ2-7; TRBD1 matches at 10 bases. The J segment lost 6 bases and the V segment lost 3 bases, leaving 11 bases of the junction unmatched. Germline V gene sequence: CDR1 LNHNV, CDR2 YYDKDF (reference sequence). The CDR3 has 16 residues. CDR3: CATSSSRDRGGREQYF. The CDR3 bases are TGTGCCACCAGCAGCTCCCGGGACAGGGGAGGTCGCGAGCAGTACTTC.

The rearrangement uses TRBV27 and TRBJ2-5; perhaps TRBD2 as D (6 bases). The CDR3 sequence is 16 residues long. Trimming removed 6 bases from V and 10 bases from J, with 27 bases in between. Looked up from germline, CDR1 is MNHEY and CDR2 is SMNVEV (reference sequence). CDR3 coding DNA: TGTGCCAGCAGCGGAGTTATTTCCGGGGCCCCGGAGGGCCAGTACTTC. It encodes CASSGVISGAPEGQYF.

The chain employs TRBV4-1 and TRBJ2-7; D uncertain. V gave up 1 base and J gave up 2 bases, with 21 bases separating them. Germline V gene sequence: CDR1 MGHRA, CDR2 YSYEKL. The CDR3 extends over 18 amino acids. The CDR3 DNA is TGCGCCAGCAGCCAAGCCGACCTGTACAAACTCAATCCCTACGAGCAGTACTTC. Its translation: CASSQADLYKLNPYEQYF.

This chain uses TRBV15 with TRBJ2-2, with 7 bases lining up with TRBD2. CDR1 and CDR2 from the germline V gene are LNHNV and YYDKDF (reference sequence). This CDR3 comprises 14 residues. With 2 bases clipped from V and 3 bases from J, the junction kept 0 bases outside the gene matches. The CDR3 spells CATSRLADTGELFF. The CDR3 region has the DNA TGTGCCACCAGCAGACTAGCGGACACCGGGGAGCTGTTTTTT.

Only a few counts were recorded for this clone. The J gene is TRBJ2-1, the V gene TRBV4-1, with D unclear. CDR3 size: 15 residues. The V gene's germline CDR1 is MGHRA and CDR2 YSYEKL. The V and J ends lost 0 bases and 5 bases respectively, with 11 bases between them. CDR3 DNA sequence: TGCGCCAGCAGCCAAGATTCACCCAGGCACAATGAGCAGTTCTTC. This gives the protein CASSQDSPRHNEQFF.

The rearrangement uses TRBV25-1 and TRBJ2-5, with a weak D call TRBD2 (5 bases). The germline V gene has CDR1 MGHDK and CDR2 SYGVNS. Deletions cut 1 base from V and 1 base from J, with 13 bases between. CDR3 length: 16 amino acids. The CDR3 here is CASSEFTAAVQETQYF. DNA of the CDR3: TGTGCCAGCAGTGAATTCACGGCAGCGGTCCAAGAGACCCAGTACTTC.

The rearrangement links TRBV4-1 to TRBJ2-7; D may be TRBD2 (6 bases). The ends were cut back, 4 bases at V and 2 bases at J, with 15 bases in the middle. Germline V gene sequence: CDR1 MGHRA, CDR2 YSYEKL. The CDR3 has 15 amino acids. This CDR3 is CASSPEPGLAYEQYF. The CDR3 DNA follows: TGCGCCAGCAGCCCAGAGCCGGGACTCGCCTACGAGCAGTACTTC.

In this sample, this clone turned up a few times. The CDR3 sequence: CASSLGDATDTQYF. The CDR3 DNA reads as TGTGCCAGCAGCTTAGGCGACGCCACAGATACGCAGTATTTT. This chain connects TRBV13 to TRBJ2-3; D remains ambiguous. The germline CDR1 and CDR2 sequences are PRHDT and FYEKMQ (reference sequence). V lost 0 bases, J lost 2 bases, and 6 bases lay in between. This CDR3 spans 14 amino acids.

V usage is TRBV4-1 and J usage is TRBJ2-3; possibly TRBD2 for D (6 bases). The CDR3 is 16 residues long. V lost 0 bases and J 4 bases, leaving 14 bases between the germline ends. Germline V lookup: CDR1 MGHRA, CDR2 YSYEKL. The CDR3 sequence is CASSQEPGGAADTQYF. CDR3 sequence (DNA): TGCGCCAGCAGCCAAGAGCCAGGAGGGGCTGCAGATACGCAGTATTTT.

This sequence joins TRBV11-2 and TRBJ2-1; 7 nucleotides match TRBD2. CDR1 and CDR2 from the germline V gene are SGHAT and FQNNGV. V lost 7 bases and J lost 0; bases outside the gene matches: 9. This CDR3 region has 16 residues. CDR3 sequence (DNA): TGTGCCAGCACGCCGTTGGGGGGGAGCTCCTACAATGAGCAGTTCTTC. Translation: CASTPLGGSSYNEQFF.

This clone showed up many times. This chain's CDR3 is CASSSRGLAGVSNEQFF. For the CDR3, the DNA is TGTGCCAGCAGCTCGAGAGGACTAGCGGGAGTCAGCAATGAGCAGTTCTTC. The genes are TRBV7-9 and TRBJ2-1, with 13 positions matching TRBD2. CDR3 size: 17 residues. Germline V gene data show CDR1 as SEHNR and CDR2 as FQNEAQ (reference sequence). V lost 4 bases to trimming and J lost 6 bases; unmatched junction nucleotides: 9.

There are a few counts of this clone. This sequence joins TRBV29-1 and TRBJ2-1, with a weak D call TRBD1 (6 bases). The germline V gene encodes CDR1 SQVTM and CDR2 ANQGSEA. V was cut by 0 bases and J by 9 bases, with 15 bases left in between. The CDR3 loop spans 14 amino acids. The CDR3 DNA reads as TGCAGCGTTGAAGATTGGGGACATGGGGGTGAGCAGTTCTTC. It codes for CSVEDWGHGGEQFF.

The rearrangement links TRBV5-6 to TRBJ2-1; either TRBD1 or TRBD2 may supply D (5 bases each). Trimming took off 4 bases at V and 1 base at J, with 12 bases between the two ends. This CDR3 is built from 15 residues. Germline-derived CDR1 and CDR2 are SGHDT and YYEEEE. The CDR3 nucleotides are TGTGCCAGCAGCAAGGGACCGGGTTCCTACAATGAGCAGTTCTTC. Its translation: CASSKGPGSYNEQFF.

This clone was counted only a few times. The chain couples TRBV29-1 to TRBJ2-3, with D possibly matching TRBD1 (7 bases). Germline CDR1 is SQVTM and CDR2 is ANQGSEA. The CDR3 contains 17 residues. Deletions cut 6 bases from V and 8 bases from J, with 30 bases between. The CDR3 reads CSVTKRSGANRGGTQYF. CDR3 coding DNA: TGCAGCGTCACTAAAAGATCCGGGGCCAACAGGGGAGGTACGCAGTATTTT.

The chain carries TRBV29-1 and TRBJ2-2; TRBD1 aligns across 9 bases. This CDR3 spans 16 amino acids. The trim removed 0 bases at V and 1 base at J, leaving 3 bases unmatched. Germline V gene sequence: CDR1 SQVTM, CDR2 ANQGSEA. Here the CDR3 reads CSVEDWGQGNTGELFF. In DNA form, the CDR3 reads TGCAGCGTTGAAGATTGGGGACAGGGGAACACCGGGGAGCTGTTTTTT.

The chain joins TRBV25-1 to TRBJ2-7; the D gene is possibly TRBD2 (5 bases). The germline V and J ends were trimmed by 6 bases and 3 bases, with 9 bases remaining between them. The germline gives CDR1 MGHDK, CDR2 SYGVNS. CDR3 size: 12 residues. CDR3 in DNA: TGTGCCAGCAGCCCACGGGACTACGAGCAGTACTTC. Its translation: CASSPRDYEQYF.

The genes are TRBV5-6 and TRBJ2-1; 9 bases line up with TRBD2. Germline V lookup: CDR1 SGHDT, CDR2 YYEEEE. V lost 4 bases and J lost 3; bases outside the gene matches: 2. This CDR3 is built from 14 residues. In nucleotides, the CDR3 is TGTGCCAGCAGCGGGACTAGCTTCTACAATGAGCAGTTCTTC. This translates into CASSGTSFYNEQFF.

This chain joins TRBV29-1 and TRBJ2-1; 8 nucleotides agree with TRBD2. The length of the CDR3 is 16 residues. V gave up 7 bases and J gave up 2 bases; unmatched junction bases: 13. From germline, CDR1 is SQVTM and CDR2 ANQGSEA. Here the CDR3 DNA reads TGCAGCGCCGACGGGAGCGGGAGTGGGACCTACAATGAGCAGTTCTTC. Its protein product is CSADGSGSGTYNEQFF.

The rearrangement joins TRBV9 to TRBJ2-5; the D gene could be TRBD1 or TRBD2 (5 bases each). CDR3 length: 14 residues. Trimming shortened V by 0 bases and J by 5 bases, and 11 bases separated the two germline ends. Germline V gives CDR1 SGDLS, CDR2 YYNGEE. The CDR3 DNA follows: TGTGCCAGCAGCGTAGTTGGGGGTCCGGAGACCCAGTACTTC. It translates to CASSVVGGPETQYF.

The chain links TRBV25-1 to TRBJ1-2; D call uncertain. V was cut by 1 base and J by 2 bases, with 11 bases left in between. This CDR3 spans 15 amino acids. Germline CDR1 and CDR2: MGHDK and SYGVNS. DNA for the CDR3: TGTGCCAGCAGTGAATCCGAGAACAGCAACTATGGCTACACCTTC. Amino acid sequence: CASSESENSNYGYTF.

The chain recombines TRBV19 with TRBJ2-3; tentative D call: TRBD1 (6 bases). V was trimmed by 3 bases and J by 3 bases, leaving 10 bases between them. Germline CDR1 LNHDA, CDR2 SQIVND (reference sequence). CDR3 length: 14 residues. The CDR3 nucleotides are TGTGCCAGTAGTATGACAGGCGCTACAGATACGCAGTATTTT. Protein product: CASSMTGATDTQYF.

This clone has more than one count but fewer than ten. This chain uses TRBV28 with TRBJ2-3, with 7 bases matching TRBD1. Trimming at V came to 6 bases and at J to 10 bases, leaving 7 bases not matched to a gene. This CDR3 is built from 12 residues. Germline CDR1 and CDR2: MDHEN and SYDVKM. The CDR3, as DNA: TGTGCCAGCAGCAAAACAGGGGTTGCGCAGTATTTT. Its translation is CASSKTGVAQYF.

The chain links TRBV4-1 to TRBJ2-7; D uncertain. CDR1 MGHRA and CDR2 YSYEKL come from the germline V gene. The V end was cut by 1 base, the J end by 2 bases, with 12 bases between. This CDR3 contains 15 residues. In nucleotides, the CDR3 is TGCGCCAGCAGCCAAGTTTCGGACCCCGCCTACGAGCAGTACTTC. Its protein product is CASSQVSDPAYEQYF.

V usage is TRBV7-8 and J usage is TRBJ2-5; D might be TRBD1 or TRBD2, each matching 5 bases. V was trimmed by 1 base and J by 7 bases, leaving 10 bases between them. Germline V gene data show CDR1 as SGHVS and CDR2 as FQNEAQ. The length of the CDR3 is 13 residues. DNA for the CDR3: TGTGCCAGCAGCTTAGGGGGACCGCGGACCCAGTACTTC. Translation gives CASSLGGPRTQYF.

This chain joins TRBV7-8 and TRBJ1-5; the D gene is possibly TRBD1 (6 bases). The CDR3 is 16 amino acids. Between the trimmed V and J ends, which lost 1 base and 5 bases, there was a span of 15 bases. Looked up from germline, CDR1 is SGHVS and CDR2 is FQNEAQ. The CDR3 DNA follows: TGTGCCAGCAGCTTAGGTCCAGGGGCGATTTATCAGCCCCAGCATTTT. Translating gives CASSLGPGAIYQPQHF.

The genes are TRBV29-1 and TRBJ2-7; D is uncertain. Germline lookup yields CDR1 SQVTM and CDR2 ANQGSEA. The CDR3 has 11 residues. The V end was cut by 8 bases, the J end by 4 bases, with 12 bases between. The CDR3 loop is CSYYSGYEQYF. For the CDR3, the DNA is TGCAGCTACTATAGTGGTTACGAGCAGTACTTC.

Concerning this clone: This same CDR3 is encoded by further DNA sequences in the sample. This sequence joins TRBV29-1 and TRBJ1-1, with D uncertain. V gave up 4 bases and J gave up 0 bases, with 3 bases separating them. Germline values: CDR1 SQVTM, CDR2 ANQGSEA. CDR3 size: 11 residues. CDR3 protein: CSVVVNTEAFF. CDR3 DNA sequence: TGCAGCGTTGTGGTGAACACTGAAGCTTTCTTT.

This sequence joins TRBV27 and TRBJ1-5; possible D gene TRBD1, 5 bases. The CDR3 length is 15 residues. Looked up from germline, CDR1 is MNHEY and CDR2 is SMNVEV (reference sequence). V dropped 1 base and J dropped 2 bases, with 9 bases sitting between them. The CDR3 reads CASSLFWGGNQPQHF. The DNA for the CDR3 is TGTGCCAGCAGTTTATTTTGGGGGGGCAATCAGCCCCAGCATTTT.

Written as DNA, the CDR3 is TGCAGCGTTGAGGGAGCCCACCAAGAGACCCAGTACTTC. Translation: CSVEGAHQETQYF. The chain joins TRBV29-1 to TRBJ2-5; D is perhaps TRBD2 (5 bases). The CDR3 covers 13 residues. Germline CDR1 is SQVTM and CDR2 is ANQGSEA. V dropped 3 bases and J dropped 0 bases, with 8 bases sitting between them. Full variable domain (rest looked up from reference TRBV29-1 and TRBJ2-5): SAVISQKPSRDICQRGTSLTIQCQVDSQVTMMFWYRQQPGQSLTLIATANQGSEATYESGFVIDKFPISRPNLTFSTLTVSNMSPEDSSIYLCSVEGAHQETQYFGPGTRLLVL.

The gene calls are TRBV4-1 and TRBJ2-3; the D gene is possibly TRBD2 (6 bases). Germline V gives CDR1 MGHRA, CDR2 YSYEKL. V was clipped by 1 base and J by 0 bases, with 11 bases between them. The CDR3 loop spans 16 amino acids. The CDR3 sequence: CASSQVGTSSTDTQYF. The CDR3 region has the DNA TGCGCCAGCAGCCAAGTCGGGACTTCTAGCACAGATACGCAGTATTTT.